This is a list of T cell receptor beta chains from one sample in a study of control samples from healthy donors and cancer patients. Method: immunoSEQ multiplex PCR; TCRdb's copy keeps in-frame clones and lacks some. The repertoire includes 150,000 to 200,000 clones, 80% to 90% of them detected once, and about 5.3% sits in the top ten. Sequencing used blood. The receptors were sampled from a woman aged 25 to 39 in good health. Both conserved end residues are part of each CDR3. The D gene is left open where the match is weak. Size is omitted from some rows. Given values are once, few, many or a class for expanded clones.

clone size,J gene,V gene,D gene,CDR3 DNA,CDR3 protein
.,TRBJ1-1,TRBV5-1,.,TGCGCCAGCAGTTTCACCTATAGTACTGAAGCTTTCTTT,CASSFTYSTEAFF
.,TRBJ2-6,TRBV12-3/TRBV12-4,.,TGTGCCACCCGTAGATCTGGGGCCAACGTCCTGACTTTC,CATRRSGANVLTF
.,TRBJ1-5,TRBV7-2,.,TGTGCCAGCAGTCGCGGAGACAGCCATTATAGCAATCAGCCCCAGCATTTT,CASSRGDSHYSNQPQHF
.,TRBJ1-2,TRBV5-1,.,TGCGCCAGCAGCGAATCGTTGGCGAGAGGCTACACCTTC,CASSESLARGYTF
.,TRBJ1-4,TRBV5-1,.,TGCGCCAGCAGCTTGGCTCAGCCTGAAAAACTGTTTTTT,CASSLAQPEKLFF
.,TRBJ2-6,TRBV28,.,TGTGCCAGCAGTCGTCCGATCTCTGGGGCCAACGTCCTGACTTTC,CASSRPISGANVLTF
.,TRBJ1-1,TRBV27,.,TGTGCCAGTCCTCGTAGGCGCAGGGGAGGCCGAGCTTTCTTT,CASPRRRRGGRAFF
.,TRBJ2-5,TRBV9,.,TGTGCCAGCAGCGTAGACGAGGGAGAGACCCAGTACTTC,CASSVDEGETQYF
.,TRBJ1-4,TRBV19,TRBD1,TGTGCCAGTAGTATTGGGACAGGGGAAACTAATGAAAAACTGTTTTTT,CASSIGTGETNEKLFF
.,TRBJ2-1,TRBV5-1,TRBD2,TGCGCCAGCAGCAACGTAGCGGGAGTAGTAGGCAATGAGCAGTTCTTC,CASSNVAGVVGNEQFF
.,TRBJ1-1,TRBV5-4,.,TGTGCCAGCAGCTGGGGGGTGGGTCACATGAACACTGAAGCTTTCTTT,CASSWGVGHMNTEAFF
.,TRBJ2-1,TRBV19,TRBD2,TGTGCCAGTAGATCCCCCGGGAGGAGCCACAATGAGCAGTTCTTC,CASRSPGRSHNEQFF
.,TRBJ2-7,TRBV15,.,TGTGCCACCAGCAGGGACATTATCTACGAGCAGTACTTC,CATSRDIIYEQYF
.,TRBJ1-2,TRBV19,.,TGTGCCAGTAGAGCGCGGGCTCCCTATGGCTACACCTTC,CASRARAPYGYTF
.,TRBJ2-5,TRBV24-1,TRBD1,TGTGCCACCAGTACCCCAGGGGGAGAGACCCAGTACTTC,CATSTPGGETQYF
.,TRBJ1-4,TRBV3-1/TRBV3-2,TRBD1,TGTGCCAGCAGCCTGAATACAGGGGGTTCTAATGAAAAACTGTTTTTT,CASSLNTGGSNEKLFF
.,TRBJ1-1,TRBV4-2,TRBD1,TGTGCCAGCAGCCCCAGGACAGGGATCGGTTTTGAAGCTTTCTTT,CASSPRTGIGFEAFF
once,TRBJ2-6,TRBV6-2/TRBV6-3,.,TGTGCCAGCAGTTACCAGGGGAGAACTGGGGCCAACGTCCTGACTTTC,CASSYQGRTGANVLTF
.,TRBJ2-1,TRBV5-1,TRBD2,TGCGCCAGCAGCCTAATAGCGGGAGGGCCCTACAATGAGCAGTTCTTC,CASSLIAGGPYNEQFF
.,TRBJ2-5,TRBV5-1,.,TGCGCCAGCAGCTTCGGGAACCGGGACGGAGGAGAGACCCAGTACTTC,CASSFGNRDGGETQYF
.,TRBJ1-3,TRBV7-9,.,TGTGCCAGCAGCTTGAGTACAGGCTCTGGAAACACCATATATTTT,CASSLSTGSGNTIYF
.,TRBJ2-1,TRBV25-1,.,TGTGCCAGCTCTTACGGTGGATACAATGAGCAGTTCTTC,CASSYGGYNEQFF
.,TRBJ2-7,TRBV7-7,.,TGTGCTAGCAGCTTAAAATGGGGCGATCCCTACGAGCAGTACTTC,CASSLKWGDPYEQYF
.,TRBJ1-6,TRBV7-9,.,TGTGCCAGCAGCTTAGACGTCAACAATTCACCCCTCCACTTT,CASSLDVNNSPLHF
.,TRBJ2-1,TRBV27,.,TGTGCCAGCAGTTTATTGGGGTCCAATGAGCAGTTCTTC,CASSLLGSNEQFF
.,TRBJ2-2,TRBV25-1,TRBD2,TGTGCCAGCAGTGAGGGACTAGCGGGAGGGCCAGGCACCGGGGAGCTGTTTTTT,CASSEGLAGGPGTGELFF
.,TRBJ1-6,TRBV5-1,TRBD1,TGCGCCAGCAGCTTGTACACAGGGGATAATTCACCCCTCCACTTT,CASSLYTGDNSPLHF
.,TRBJ1-1,TRBV19,.,TGTGCCAGTAGACAGGGACAACTGAACACTGAAGCTTTCTTT,CASRQGQLNTEAFF
.,TRBJ2-5,TRBV29-1,.,TGCAGCGTTGAGGCGTCAGGGGGGCCCCAGTACTTC,CSVEASGGPQYF
.,TRBJ1-2,TRBV28,.,TGTGCCAGCAGTTCCCTCGGGGAGACCTTTAACTATGGCTACACCTTC,CASSSLGETFNYGYTF
.,TRBJ1-1,TRBV7-6,.,TGTGCCAGCAGCCCAGAGACAGGAAACACTGAAGCTTTCTTT,CASSPETGNTEAFF
.,TRBJ2-1,TRBV2,TRBD2,TGTGCCAGCAGTGCGCTAGCGGGAGTGGGAGAGCAGTTCTTC,CASSALAGVGEQFF
.,TRBJ2-5,TRBV27,.,TGTGCCAGCAGTACCCTGGGGGACCGAGAGACCCAGTACTTC,CASSTLGDRETQYF
.,TRBJ1-2,TRBV30,.,TGTGCCTGGAGGTCCCAGGGTAGGCTGGGTGGCTACACCTTC,CAWRSQGRLGGYTF
.,TRBJ2-1,TRBV5-1,.,TGCGCCAGCAGTTTTGACGACGGCCCAATCTACAATGAGCAGTTCTTC,CASSFDDGPIYNEQFF
.,TRBJ1-1,TRBV7-2,.,TGTGCCAGCAGCTCGGGGCTGGGTGGAGGGTTGAACACTGAAGCTTTCTTT,CASSSGLGGGLNTEAFF
.,TRBJ2-1,TRBV7-8,TRBD2,TGTGCCAGCAGCCCCGGTAGTGGCGGGGGACATGAGCAGTTCTTC,CASSPGSGGGHEQFF
.,TRBJ2-4,TRBV7-2,.,TGTGCCAGCAGCTTAGCAGGGTATTGGGTGAGCGAAAACATTCAGTACTTC,CASSLAGYWVSENIQYF
.,TRBJ1-4,TRBV19,.,TGTGCCAGTAGTAATTTTGGGGAAAAACTGTTTTTT,CASSNFGEKLFF
.,TRBJ1-5,TRBV6-5,.,TGTGCCCGCAGGAGAGGGGATCTTAGCAATCAGCCCCAGCATTTT,CARRRGDLSNQPQHF
.,TRBJ2-3,TRBV2,.,TGTGCCAGCAGCCCCCCTATACATAGCACAGATACGCAGTATTTT,CASSPPIHSTDTQYF
.,TRBJ1-2,TRBV14,TRBD1,TGTGCCAGCAGCCAACTCCGGACAGGGGGAAACTATGGCTACACCTTC,CASSQLRTGGNYGYTF
.,TRBJ2-7,TRBV28,.,TGTGCCAGCAGTTTGGGGACGGGGCGGTACGAGCAGTACTTC,CASSLGTGRYEQYF
.,TRBJ2-1,TRBV11-1,.,TGTGCCAGCAGCTCACAGGGAGGTGAGCAGTTCTTC,CASSSQGGEQFF
.,TRBJ2-2,TRBV27,TRBD1,TGTGCCAGCAGTTTAAGGGGACAGGTGAACACCGGGGAGCTGTTTTTT,CASSLRGQVNTGELFF
.,TRBJ2-7,TRBV5-1,.,TGCGCCAGCAGCCCGCAGGGGGGGGTTTCTTACGAGCAGTACTTC,CASSPQGGVSYEQYF
.,TRBJ1-1,TRBV6-5,.,TGTGCCAGCAGTTACGGAGCGAGTCTGAACACTGAAGCTTTCTTT,CASSYGASLNTEAFF
.,TRBJ2-7,TRBV4-1,.,TGCGCCAGCAGCCAAGGGGCGATTTCCTACGAGCAGTACTTC,CASSQGAISYEQYF
.,TRBJ1-1,TRBV6-5,.,TGTGCCAGCAGATCATCTTGGGGGGAGGACACTGAAGCTTTCTTT,CASRSSWGEDTEAFF
.,TRBJ1-5,TRBV25-1,TRBD1,TGTGCCAGCACAGAAGGGACAGGACATCAGCCCCAGCATTTT,CASTEGTGHQPQHF
.,TRBJ1-2,TRBV19,.,TGTGCCAGTACCTTTAAAAATGGCTACACCTTC,CASTFKNGYTF
.,TRBJ1-4,TRBV19,TRBD1,TGTGCCAGTACCCCCTTCCGGGACAGTAAGGATGAAAAACTGTTTTTT,CASTPFRDSKDEKLFF
.,TRBJ1-1,TRBV7-9,.,TGTGCCAGCAGCTTAGAGGGTGGGTTCACTGAAGCTTTCTTT,CASSLEGGFTEAFF
.,TRBJ2-3,TRBV3-1/TRBV3-2,TRBD2,TGTGCCAGCAGCCTTGGGACTAGCACCACAGATACGCAGTATTTT,CASSLGTSTTDTQYF